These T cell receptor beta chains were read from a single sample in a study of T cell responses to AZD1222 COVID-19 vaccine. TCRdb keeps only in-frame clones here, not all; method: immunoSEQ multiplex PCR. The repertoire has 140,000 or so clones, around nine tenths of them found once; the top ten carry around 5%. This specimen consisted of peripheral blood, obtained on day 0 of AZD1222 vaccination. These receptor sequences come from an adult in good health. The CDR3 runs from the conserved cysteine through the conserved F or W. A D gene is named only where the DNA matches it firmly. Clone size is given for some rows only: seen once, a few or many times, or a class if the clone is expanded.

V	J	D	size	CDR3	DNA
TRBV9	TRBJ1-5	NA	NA	CASSVGGHQPQHF	TGTGCCAGCAGCGTGGGGGGCCATCAGCCCCAGCATTTT
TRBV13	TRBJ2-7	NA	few	CASSLGQFEQYF	TGTGCCAGCAGCTTAGGACAGTTCGAGCAGTACTTC
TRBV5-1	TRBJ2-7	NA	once	CASLIARLSGEQYF	TGCGCCAGCCTAATAGCCCGGCTATCTGGGGAGCAGTACTTC
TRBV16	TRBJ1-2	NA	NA	CASSQSPAPVGYGYTF	TGTGCCAGCAGCCAGTCCCCTGCCCCCGTAGGCTATGGCTACACCTTC
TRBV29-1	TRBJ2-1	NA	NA	CSVDQGLTNEQFF	TGCAGCGTTGACCAGGGACTGACCAATGAGCAGTTCTTC
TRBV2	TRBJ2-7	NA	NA	CASSRLVVNSYEQYF	TGTGCCAGCAGTAGACTAGTCGTGAACTCCTACGAGCAGTACTTC
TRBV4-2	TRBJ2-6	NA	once	CASSQDLGAGANVLTF	TGTGCCAGCAGCCAAGATCTCGGGGCTGGGGCCAACGTCCTGACTTTC
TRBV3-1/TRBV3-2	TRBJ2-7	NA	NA	CASSQEGVGSYEQYF	TGTGCCAGCAGCCAAGAAGGGGTCGGATCCTACGAGCAGTACTTC
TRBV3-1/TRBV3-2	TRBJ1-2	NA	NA	CASSHEDGYYGYTF	TGTGCCAGCAGCCATGAAGACGGATACTATGGCTACACCTTC
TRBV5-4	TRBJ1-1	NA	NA	CASSLGTTEAFF	TGTGCCAGCAGCTTGGGGACGACTGAAGCTTTCTTT
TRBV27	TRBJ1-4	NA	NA	CASRGQLNEKLFF	TGTGCCAGCAGAGGACAGCTGAATGAAAAACTGTTTTTT
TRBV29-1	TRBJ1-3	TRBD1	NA	CSISEGQPGNTIYF	TGCAGCATCTCGGAGGGACAGCCAGGAAACACCATATATTTT
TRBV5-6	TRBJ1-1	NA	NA	CASSSYGGVSFMNTEAFF	TGTGCCAGCAGCTCCTACGGGGGGGTCAGTTTCATGAACACTGAAGCTTTCTTT
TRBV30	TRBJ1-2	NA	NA	CAWGEGRAVRYTF	TGTGCCTGGGGAGAGGGCAGGGCCGTGCGCTACACCTTC
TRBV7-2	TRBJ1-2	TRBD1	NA	CASNLLGGPNYGYTF	TGTGCCAGCAACCTCTTAGGGGGCCCTAACTATGGCTACACCTTC
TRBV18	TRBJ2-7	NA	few	CASSSTSSYEQYF	TGTGCCAGCTCATCCACGAGCTCCTACGAGCAGTACTTC
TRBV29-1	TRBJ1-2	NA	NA	CSVEDRGTTGRLRHGYTF	TGCAGCGTTGAAGATCGGGGGACCACAGGGCGGCTAAGGCATGGCTACACCTTC
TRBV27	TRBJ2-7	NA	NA	CASSLGRSYEQYF	TGTGCCAGCAGTTTAGGCCGCTCCTACGAGCAGTACTTC
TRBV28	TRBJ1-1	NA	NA	CASSDPGGRNTEAFF	TGTGCCAGCAGTGACCCAGGCGGGCGGAACACTGAAGCTTTCTTT
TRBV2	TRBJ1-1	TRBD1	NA	CASSKEGQGTTEAFF	TGTGCCAGCAGTAAGGAGGGACAGGGTACTACTGAAGCTTTCTTT
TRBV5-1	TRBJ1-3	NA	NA	CASSLTGFSGNTIYF	TGCGCCAGCAGCTTAACAGGTTTCTCTGGAAACACCATATATTTT
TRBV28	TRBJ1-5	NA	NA	CASAILRANQPQHF	TGTGCCAGCGCCATACTAAGGGCCAATCAGCCCCAGCATTTT
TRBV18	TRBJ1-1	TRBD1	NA	CASSPTGGANTEAFF	TGTGCCAGCTCACCTACAGGGGGGGCGAACACTGAAGCTTTCTTT
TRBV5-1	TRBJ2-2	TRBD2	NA	CASNPGLAGAGGELFF	TGCGCCAGCAACCCTGGACTAGCGGGAGCAGGCGGGGAGCTGTTTTTT